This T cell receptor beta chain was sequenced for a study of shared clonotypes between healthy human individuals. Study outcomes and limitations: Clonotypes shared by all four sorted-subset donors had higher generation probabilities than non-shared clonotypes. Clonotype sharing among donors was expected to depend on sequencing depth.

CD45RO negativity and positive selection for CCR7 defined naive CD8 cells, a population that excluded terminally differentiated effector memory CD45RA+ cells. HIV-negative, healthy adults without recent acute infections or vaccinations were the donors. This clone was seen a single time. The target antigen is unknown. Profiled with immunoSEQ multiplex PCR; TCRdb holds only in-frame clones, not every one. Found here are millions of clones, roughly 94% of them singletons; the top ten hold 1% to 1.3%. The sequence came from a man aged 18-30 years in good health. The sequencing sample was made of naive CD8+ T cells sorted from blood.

DNA of the CDR3: TGTGCCAGCAGCAAAGACAGGACCGCCTCCTACGAGCAGTACTTC. Amino acids: CASSKDRTASYEQYF. The chain combines TRBV21-1 with TRBJ2-7; TRBD1 was called by the table and not checked on the DNA. TRBV21-1 is recorded as a pseudogene. The CDR3 consists of 15 residues.